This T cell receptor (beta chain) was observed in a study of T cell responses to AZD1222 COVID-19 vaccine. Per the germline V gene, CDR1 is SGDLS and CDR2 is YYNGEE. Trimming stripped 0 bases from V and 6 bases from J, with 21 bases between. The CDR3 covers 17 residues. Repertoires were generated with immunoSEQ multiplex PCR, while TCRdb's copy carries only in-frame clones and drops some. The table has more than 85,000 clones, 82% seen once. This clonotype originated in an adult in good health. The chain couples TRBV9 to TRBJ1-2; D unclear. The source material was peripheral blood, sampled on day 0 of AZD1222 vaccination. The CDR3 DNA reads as TGTGCCAGCAGCGTAGCGCCCGGCGGGTATGGTGGGCATGGCTACACCTTC. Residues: CASSVAPGGYGGHGYTF.